This T cell receptor (beta chain) was retrieved from a study of cytomegalovirus exposure and HLA in healthy donors. Whole-study findings and limits: Using a false discovery rate of 0.05, a later analysis showed that 16,000 or so TCR beta sequences were associated with HLA alleles. In a later analysis, TCR beta V- and J-gene trimming showed a link to a missense DCLRE1C variant.

In this sample, this clone turned up a few times. Antigen: not known. Sequence at one end of the junction differs from germline and may be a read error. The CDR3 sequence is 18 residues long. Germline CDR1 SEHNR, CDR2 FQNEAQ (reference sequence). The PCR used 60 Vbeta and 13 Jbeta primers. Assay: immunoSEQ multiplex PCR; the TCRdb copy retains only in-frame clones and omits some. The sample holds 65,000 to 70,000 clones, approximately 72% seen once. The sequenced sample was PBMCs. The chain has TRBV7-9 and TRBJ2-3; D possibly corresponds to TRBD2 (7 bases). This TCR was recovered from a woman in her 30s in good health and CMV-seropositive. In DNA form, the CDR3 reads TGTTCCAGCAGCCTAAGGGAGGGGGGGCGGACGTTGACAGATACGCAGTATTTT. Translated: CSSSLREGGRTLTDTQYF.